This passage covers 21 T cell receptor beta chains from one sample sequenced in a study of blood T cells in healthy people across ages. Primed by a sample-barcoded 5' primer and a J-beta primer mix, a second PCR proceeded for about 6 to 11 cycles. TCRdb ran MiXCR on the 5' RACE reads and lists one entry per CDR3 protein. The table records 650,000 to 900,000 distinct CDR3 sequences, less than 80% of them present only once. Sequenced sample: blood. Receptors originate from a young man in good health.

The chain employs TRBV27 and TRBJ1-1; possibly TRBD1 for D (6 bases). In germline, CDR1 is MNHEY, CDR2 SMNVEV (reference sequence). CDR3 length: 15 amino acids. Trimming removed 5 bases from V and 0 bases from J, with 13 bases in between. The CDR3 DNA reads as TGTGCCAGCAGTCTTGGGGACACTATGAACACTGAAGCTTTCTTT. It translates to CASSLGDTMNTEAFF.

There are many counts of this clonotype. V is TRBV12-3 or TRBV12-4 and J is TRBJ2-3; 8 nucleotides line up with TRBD2. This CDR3 is 18 amino acids long. Trimming took 1 base from V and 6 from J; bases not matched to a gene: 15. Here the CDR3 reads CASSLGGLAGHGGDTQYF. The CDR3, as DNA: TGTGCCAGCAGTTTAGGGGGTCTAGCGGGCCACGGCGGGGATACGCAGTATTTT.

The CDR3 DNA reads as TGTGCCGCCAGCCTAGGAGGACTTAACGAGCAGTACTTC. Translated, it gives CAASLGGLNEQYF. V and J are TRBV27 and TRBJ2-7, with a tentative D call TRBD2 (5 bases). This CDR3 has 13 residues. The germline V gene encodes CDR1 MNHEY and CDR2 SMNVEV (reference sequence). The V end was cut by 11 bases, the J end by 5 bases, with 19 bases between.

The chain couples TRBV11-2 to TRBJ2-2, with D possibly matching TRBD1 (5 bases). The germline V and J ends were trimmed by 5 bases and 4 bases, with 17 bases remaining between them. The CDR3 runs to 16 residues. Germline CDR1 SGHAT, CDR2 FQNNGV. The CDR3 reads CASSLYVGDFTGELFF. The CDR3, as DNA: TGTGCCAGCAGCCTATATGTAGGGGATTTCACCGGGGAGCTGTTTTTT.

This chain links TRBV5-5 with TRBJ2-7; TRBD1 agrees at 8 bases. This CDR3 spans 14 amino acids. V lost 4 bases and J lost 2; bases outside the gene matches: 5. The germline V gene has CDR1 SGHKS and CDR2 YYEKEE (reference sequence). The DNA for the CDR3 is TGTGCCAGCAGCCCAGAGGACAGGGCCTACGAGCAGTACTTC. It codes for CASSPEDRAYEQYF.

This clonotype showed up just a few times. The rearrangement uses TRBV4-2 and TRBJ2-4, with a possible D match to TRBD1 (5 bases). This CDR3 is 15 amino acids long. Trimming removed 0 bases at V and 3 bases at J, with 9 bases between. Per germline, CDR1 LGHNA and CDR2 YNFKEQ. The chain's CDR3 is CASSQEGQGKNIQYF. CDR3 coding DNA: TGTGCCAGCAGCCAAGAGGGGCAGGGCAAAAACATTCAGTACTTC.

This sequence joins TRBV12-3 or TRBV12-4 and TRBJ1-6; D not resolved. V dropped 5 bases and J dropped 5 bases, with 16 bases sitting between them. The CDR3 totals 16 residues. DNA for the CDR3: TGTGCCAGCAGTCCAGAGGTGTTTGGGAATAATTCACCCCTCCACTTT. This codes for CASSPEVFGNNSPLHF.

This chain connects TRBV28 to TRBJ2-4; 10 nucleotides line up with TRBD1. The CDR3 loop spans 15 amino acids. Trimming cost V 5 bases and J 13 bases; bases outside gene matches: 14. Per the germline V gene, CDR1 is MDHEN and CDR2 is SYDVKM. As DNA, the CDR3 is TGTGCCAGCAGTATACTCGGGACAGGGGATTCCGCGCAGTACTTC. Amino acid sequence: CASSILGTGDSAQYF.

The chain combines TRBV7-2 with TRBJ2-1; TRBD1 matches at 8 bases. CDR1 and CDR2 (germline): SGHTA, FQGNSA. The CDR3 has 16 amino acids. The V segment lost 1 base and the J segment 5 bases; nucleotides outside the gene matches: 7. The CDR3 nucleotides read TGTGCCAGCAGCTTAGGGAATACAGGGGGTAACAATGAGCAGTTCTTC. Translated: CASSLGNTGGNNEQFF.

The sample holds a few counts of this clonotype. This chain joins TRBV20-1 and TRBJ1-5; no definite D call. This CDR3 is built from 14 residues. From germline, CDR1 is DFQATT and CDR2 SNEGSKA (reference sequence). With 3 bases removed from V and 11 bases from J, the gap between germline ends came to 20 bases. This CDR3 is CSARGGLALETQHF. In DNA form, the CDR3 reads TGCAGTGCTAGGGGCGGACTAGCACTAGAGACCCAGCATTTT.

The gene calls are TRBV7-2 and TRBJ2-3; 8 bases line up with TRBD2. The germline V gene encodes CDR1 SGHTA and CDR2 FQGNSA. The length of the CDR3 is 15 residues. Trimming at V came to 1 base and at J to 2 bases, leaving 2 bases not matched to a gene. CDR3 loop: CASSLVSGATDTQYF. As DNA, the CDR3 is TGTGCCAGCAGCTTAGTTAGCGGGGCCACAGATACGCAGTATTTT.

The chain has TRBV7-9 and TRBJ1-5; weak D call: TRBD1 (5 bases). Trimming pared 2 bases from V and 0 bases from J, leaving 11 bases between. The CDR3 covers 16 residues. Germline CDR1 SEHNR, CDR2 FQNEAQ (reference sequence). In nucleotides, the CDR3 is TGTGCCAGCAGCTTAACGGGGGACTATAGCAATCAGCCCCAGCATTTT. It codes for CASSLTGDYSNQPQHF.

Comment on this clonotype: Germline and junction disagree at one end, which may indicate a read error. J is TRBJ2-3 and V is TRBV12-3 or TRBV12-4; 8 bases are shared with TRBD1. The CDR3 contains 17 residues. The CDR3 nucleotides read TGTGCTAGCAGTTTGGATAGTGGGACAGGACGAACAGATACGCAGTATTTT. Translation gives CASSLDSGTGRTDTQYF.

The chain recombines TRBV5-1 with TRBJ2-1; 8 bases fit TRBD1. The V segment lost 6 bases and the J segment 6 bases; nucleotides outside the gene matches: 11. Germline CDR1 SGHRS, CDR2 YFSETQ. This CDR3 spans 15 amino acids. The CDR3 reads CASNPDRAPSNEQFF. Written as DNA, the CDR3 is TGCGCCAGCAACCCGGACAGGGCTCCCTCCAATGAGCAGTTCTTC. Together with reference TRBV5-1 and TRBJ2-1, the CDR3 gives the full variable domain: KAGVTQTPRYLIKTRGQQVTLSCSPISGHRSVSWYQQTPGQGLQFLFEYFSETQRNKGNFPGRFSGRQFSNSRSEMNVSTLELGDSALYLCASNPDRAPSNEQFFGPGTRLTVL.

The chain couples TRBV4-3 to TRBJ2-2; TRBD1 matches at 7 bases. The CDR3 has 18 amino acids. V lost 0 bases and J lost 0; bases outside the gene matches: 7. Germline CDR1 and CDR2: LGHNA and YSLEER. This chain's CDR3 is CASSQDLRDSPNTGELFF. The CDR3 nucleotides are TGCGCCAGCAGCCAAGATCTGAGGGACAGCCCGAACACCGGGGAGCTGTTTTTT.

The chain joins TRBV6-6 to TRBJ2-7; 12 bases fit TRBD1. CDR3 length equals 17 residues. CDR1 and CDR2 from the germline V gene are MNHNY and SVGAGI (reference sequence). J lost 4 bases, V lost 5 bases, and 12 bases had no gene match. In DNA, the CDR3 is TGTGCCAGCAGTCCCGGGACAGGGGGCTTCCGAGGTTACGAGCAGTACTTC. This codes for CASSPGTGGFRGYEQYF.

This clonotype was recorded a few times. V and J are TRBV11-3 and TRBJ2-5; D unclear. Germline values: CDR1 SGHNT, CDR2 YENEEA. V was trimmed by 5 bases and J by 5 bases, leaving 12 bases between them. This CDR3 is built from 13 residues. CDR3 in DNA: TGTGCCAGCAGCCCCGGACCGCGGGAGACCCAGTACTTC. Its translation: CASSPGPRETQYF.

The genes are TRBV11-2 and TRBJ2-6; D uncertain. The CDR3 is 17 amino acids. V was trimmed by 1 base and J by 0 bases, leaving 10 bases between them. In germline, CDR1 is SGHAT, CDR2 FQNNGV. CDR3 sequence: CASSLGRTSSGANVLTF. The CDR3 DNA is TGTGCCAGCAGCTTAGGCAGGACGAGCTCTGGGGCCAACGTCCTGACTTTC.

The chain combines TRBV7-6 with TRBJ2-3; possibly TRBD2 for D (7 bases). The CDR3 contains 12 residues. CDR1 and CDR2 from the germline V gene are SGHVS and FNYEAQ. V dropped 8 bases and J dropped 5 bases, with 11 bases sitting between them. The CDR3 reads CASGGAIDTQYF. The CDR3 nucleotides read TGTGCCAGCGGGGGGGCGATAGATACGCAGTATTTT.

This clonotype was found a few times. J is TRBJ2-7 and V is TRBV6-5; D possibly corresponds to TRBD1 (6 bases). The germline CDR1 and CDR2 sequences are MNHEY and SVGAGI. The CDR3 has 14 residues. V was clipped by 0 bases and J by 3 bases, with 9 bases between them. The CDR3 DNA follows: TGTGCCAGCAGTTACTCTTCCAGGGGCTACGAGCAGTACTTC. It encodes CASSYSSRGYEQYF.

The J gene is TRBJ2-5, the V gene TRBV28; D remains unclear. Germline V gene data show CDR1 as MDHEN and CDR2 as SYDVKM. The ends were cut back, 3 bases at V and 4 bases at J, with 15 bases in the middle. The CDR3 spans 15 residues. The CDR3 DNA reads TGTGCCAGCAGTTTTGGTGACAACATCGGAGAGACCCAGTACTTC. It specifies CASSFGDNIGETQYF.